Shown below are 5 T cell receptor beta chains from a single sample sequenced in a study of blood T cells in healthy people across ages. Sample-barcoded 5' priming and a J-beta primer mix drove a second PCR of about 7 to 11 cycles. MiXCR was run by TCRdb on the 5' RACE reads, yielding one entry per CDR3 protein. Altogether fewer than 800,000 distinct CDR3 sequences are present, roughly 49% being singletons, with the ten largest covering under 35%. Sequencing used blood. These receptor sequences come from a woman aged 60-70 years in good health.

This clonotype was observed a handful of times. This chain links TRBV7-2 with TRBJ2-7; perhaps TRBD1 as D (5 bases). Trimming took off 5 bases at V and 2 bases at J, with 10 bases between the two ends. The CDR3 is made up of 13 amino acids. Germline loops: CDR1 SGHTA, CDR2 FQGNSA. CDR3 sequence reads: CASSMTVAYEQYF. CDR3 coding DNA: TGTGCCAGCAGCATGACAGTGGCCTACGAGCAGTACTTC.

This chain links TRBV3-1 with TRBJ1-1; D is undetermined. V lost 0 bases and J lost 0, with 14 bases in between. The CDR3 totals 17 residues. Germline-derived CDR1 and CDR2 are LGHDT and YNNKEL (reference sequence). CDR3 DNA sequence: TGTGCCAGCAGCCAAGATTTCTCCGGCGATATGAACACTGAAGCTTTCTTT. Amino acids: CASSQDFSGDMNTEAFF.

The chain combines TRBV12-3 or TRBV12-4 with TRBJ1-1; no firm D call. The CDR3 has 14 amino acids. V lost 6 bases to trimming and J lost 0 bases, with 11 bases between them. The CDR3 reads CASRLDQMNTEAFF. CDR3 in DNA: TGTGCCAGCAGGCTGGACCAAATGAACACTGAAGCTTTCTTT.

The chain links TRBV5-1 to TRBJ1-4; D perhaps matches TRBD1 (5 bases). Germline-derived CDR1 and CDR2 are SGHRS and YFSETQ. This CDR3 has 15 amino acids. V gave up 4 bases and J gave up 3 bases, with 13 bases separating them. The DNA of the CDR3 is TGCGCCAGCAGCGTCCAGGGTGCGTCTAATGAAAAACTGTTTTTT. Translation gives CASSVQGASNEKLFF.

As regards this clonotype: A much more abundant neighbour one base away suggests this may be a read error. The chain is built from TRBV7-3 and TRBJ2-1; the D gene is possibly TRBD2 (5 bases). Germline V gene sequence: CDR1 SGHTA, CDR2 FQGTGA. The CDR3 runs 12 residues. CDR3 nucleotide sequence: TGTGCCAGCAGCTTAGCGGGTCTAGAGCTGTTCTTC. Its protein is CASSLAGLELFF.